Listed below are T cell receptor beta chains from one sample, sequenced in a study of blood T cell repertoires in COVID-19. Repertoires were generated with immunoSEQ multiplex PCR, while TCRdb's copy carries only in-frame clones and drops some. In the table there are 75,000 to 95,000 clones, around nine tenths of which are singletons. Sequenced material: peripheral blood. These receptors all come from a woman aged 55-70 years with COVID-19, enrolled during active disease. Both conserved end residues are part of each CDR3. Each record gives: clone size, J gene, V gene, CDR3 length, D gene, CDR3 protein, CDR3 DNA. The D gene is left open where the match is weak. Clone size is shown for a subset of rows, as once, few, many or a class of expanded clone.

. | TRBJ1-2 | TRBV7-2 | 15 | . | CASSLLQRGLEGYTF | TGTGCCAGCAGCTTACTACAGAGGGGACTAGAGGGCTACACCTTC
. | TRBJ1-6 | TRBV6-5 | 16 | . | CASSYSGGSRNSPLHF | TGTGCCAGCAGTTACTCGGGGGGAAGTCGGAATTCACCCCTCCACTTT
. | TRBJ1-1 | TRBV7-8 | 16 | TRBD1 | CASSIRDSTMNTEAFF | TGTGCCAGCAGCATCCGGGACAGTACCATGAACACTGAAGCTTTCTTT
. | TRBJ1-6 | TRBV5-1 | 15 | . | CASSPDSTMNSPLHF | TGCGCCAGCAGCCCGGACTCAACAATGAATTCACCCCTCCACTTT
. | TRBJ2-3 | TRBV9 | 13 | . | CASSVASTDTQYF | TGTGCCAGCAGCGTAGCTAGCACAGATACGCAGTATTTT
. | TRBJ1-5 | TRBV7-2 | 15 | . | CASSLVQGLDQPQHF | TGTGCCAGCAGCTTAGTTCAGGGTTTAGATCAGCCCCAGCATTTT
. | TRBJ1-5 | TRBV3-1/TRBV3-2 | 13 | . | CASSGQYNQPQHF | TGTGCCAGCAGTGGACAGTACAATCAGCCCCAGCATTTT
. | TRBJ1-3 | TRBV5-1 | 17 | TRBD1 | CASSLVPGQGAGNTIYF | TGCGCCAGCAGCTTGGTTCCGGGACAGGGGGCTGGAAACACCATATATTTT
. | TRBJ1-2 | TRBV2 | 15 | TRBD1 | CASSVRDRGTDGYTF | TGTGCCAGCAGTGTTCGGGACAGGGGGACTGATGGCTACACCTTC
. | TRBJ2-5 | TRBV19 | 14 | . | CASTQGIEGETQYF | TGTGCCAGTACTCAGGGGATCGAAGGGGAGACCCAGTACTTC
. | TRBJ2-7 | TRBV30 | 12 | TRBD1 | CAWSIGGHEQYF | TGTGCCTGGAGTATAGGGGGCCACGAGCAGTACTTC
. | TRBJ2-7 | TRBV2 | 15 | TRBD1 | CASRPNRDRVHEQYF | TGTGCCAGCAGACCTAACCGGGACAGAGTCCACGAGCAGTACTTC
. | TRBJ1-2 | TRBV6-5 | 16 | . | CASSYSLGRGNYGYTF | TGTGCCAGCAGTTACTCTTTGGGGCGGGGAAACTATGGCTACACCTTC
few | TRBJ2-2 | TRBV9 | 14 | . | CASSQGYYTGELFF | TGTGCCAGCAGCCAGGGGTACTACACCGGGGAGCTGTTTTTT
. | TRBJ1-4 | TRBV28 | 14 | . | CASSFLAAGKKLFF | TGTGCCAGCAGTTTTTTGGCGGCCGGGAAAAAACTGTTTTTT
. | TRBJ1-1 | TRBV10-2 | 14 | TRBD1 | CAIPDRGIGTEAFF | TGCGCCATCCCAGACAGGGGGATTGGCACTGAAGCTTTCTTT
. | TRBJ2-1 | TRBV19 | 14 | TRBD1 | CASTPDRGRFQVFF | TGTGCCAGTACTCCAGACAGGGGGCGTTTCCAAGTCTTCTTC
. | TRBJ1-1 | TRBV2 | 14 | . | CASQISGVNTEAFF | TGTGCCAGCCAAATTTCCGGGGTGAACACTGAAGCTTTCTTT
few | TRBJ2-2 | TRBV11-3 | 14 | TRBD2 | CASRASGNTGELFF | TGTGCCAGCAGAGCTAGCGGGAACACCGGGGAGCTGTTTTTT
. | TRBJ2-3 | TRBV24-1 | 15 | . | CATSDQTSSTDTQYF | TGTGCCACCAGTGATCAGACATCCAGCACAGATACGCAGTATTTT
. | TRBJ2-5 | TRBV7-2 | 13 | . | CASSLWGEETQYF | TGTGCCAGCAGCTTATGGGGGGAAGAGACCCAGTACTTC
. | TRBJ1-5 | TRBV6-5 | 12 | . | CASTGRGQPQHF | TGTGCCAGCACGGGGAGGGGTCAGCCCCAGCATTTT
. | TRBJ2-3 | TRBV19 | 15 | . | CASSSGTSGSDTQYF | TGTGCCAGTAGTTCCGGGACTTCCGGGTCAGATACGCAGTATTTT
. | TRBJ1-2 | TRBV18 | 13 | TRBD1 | CASSPDRGRGYTF | TGTGCCAGCTCACCGGACAGGGGGCGTGGCTACACCTTC
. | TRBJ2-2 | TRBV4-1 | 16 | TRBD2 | CASSHTYGGDTGELFF | TGCGCCAGCAGCCATACGTACGGGGGGGACACCGGGGAGCTGTTTTTT
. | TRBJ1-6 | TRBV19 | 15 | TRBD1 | CASSSGQGYNSPLHF | TGTGCCAGTAGTTCCGGACAGGGCTATAATTCACCCCTCCACTTT
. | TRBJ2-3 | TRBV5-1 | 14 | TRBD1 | CASSFTGGTDTQYF | TGCGCCAGCAGCTTTACAGGGGGGACAGATACGCAGTATTTT
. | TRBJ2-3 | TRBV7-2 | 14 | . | CASSRLGAADTQYF | TGTGCCAGCAGCCGTTTAGGGGCCGCAGATACGCAGTATTTT
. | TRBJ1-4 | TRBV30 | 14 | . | CACVGGGGGEKLFF | TGTGCCTGTGTCGGGGGAGGTGGAGGAGAAAAACTGTTTTTT
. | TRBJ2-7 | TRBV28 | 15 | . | CARELRTEDFYEQYF | TGTGCCAGGGAGCTGCGGACAGAAGATTTCTACGAGCAGTACTTC
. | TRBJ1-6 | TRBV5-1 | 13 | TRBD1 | CASSGDSGSPLHF | TGCGCCAGCAGCGGGGACAGTGGTTCACCCCTCCACTTT
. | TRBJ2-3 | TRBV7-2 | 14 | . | CASSYSRQTDTQYF | TGTGCCAGCAGCTATAGCCGACAGACAGATACGCAGTATTTT
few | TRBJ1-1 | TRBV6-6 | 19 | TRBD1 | CASSPDPRTGKFMNTEAFF | TGTGCCAGCAGTCCCGACCCCAGGACAGGGAAATTTATGAACACTGAAGCTTTCTTT
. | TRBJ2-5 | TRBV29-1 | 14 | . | CSVEIRTAQETQYF | TGCAGCGTTGAAATCCGGACAGCCCAAGAGACCCAGTACTTC
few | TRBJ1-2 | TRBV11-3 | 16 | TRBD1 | CASSLRYHGQGRGYTF | TGTGCCAGCAGCTTGCGGTACCACGGACAGGGACGTGGCTACACCTTC
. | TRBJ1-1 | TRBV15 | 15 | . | CATSRETGLNTEAFF | TGTGCCACCAGCAGAGAAACAGGGCTGAACACTGAAGCTTTCTTT
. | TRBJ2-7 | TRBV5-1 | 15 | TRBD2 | CASSLEIAGPYEQYF | TGCGCCAGCAGCTTGGAGATAGCGGGGCCCTACGAGCAGTACTTC
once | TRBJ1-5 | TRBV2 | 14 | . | CASSVHYSNQPQHF | TGTGCCAGCAGTGTTCACTATAGCAATCAGCCCCAGCATTTT
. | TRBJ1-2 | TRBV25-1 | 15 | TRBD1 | CASSDTDRGNYGYTF | TGTGCCAGCAGTGATACGGACAGGGGGAACTATGGCTACACCTTC
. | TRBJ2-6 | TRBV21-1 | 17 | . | CASKGGAPFSGANVLTF | TGTGCCAGCAAAGGCGGGGCTCCTTTCTCTGGGGCCAACGTCCTGACTTTC
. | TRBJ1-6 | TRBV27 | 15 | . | CASSLSRHTTSPLHF | TGTGCCAGCAGTTTATCGAGGCATACTACTTCACCCCTCCACTTT
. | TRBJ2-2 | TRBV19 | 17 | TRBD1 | CASSAMTGGWSAGELFF | TGTGCCAGTAGTGCAATGACAGGGGGGTGGAGTGCCGGGGAGCTGTTTTTT